These T cell receptor beta chains were read from a single sample in a study of T cell changes during pregnancy in multiple sclerosis. Assay: immunoSEQ multiplex PCR; the TCRdb copy retains only in-frame clones and omits some. The sample has 12,000 or so clones, 85% to 90% seen once; the top ten hold about 14%. The source was CD8+ T cells from peripheral blood mononuclear cells, collected in the second trimester of pregnancy. Receptors originate from a female donor in good health, enrolled as a control in a pregnancy study. Each CDR3 is given without its conserved first and last residue.

TRBJ2-1,TRBV7-9,ASSSGLDSYNEQF
TRBJ1-2,TRBV13,ASSPQGWDGYT
TRBJ2-7,TRBV7-6,ASSLAGTGSSYEQY
TRBJ1-1,TRBV27,ASSSGGTEAF
TRBJ2-1,TRBV7-7,ATRADEQF
TRBJ1-1,TRBV15,ATSPRDRGGYNTEAF
TRBJ1-1,TRBV2,ASSGQGARRTEAF
TRBJ2-1,TRBV6-5,ASTRSGGQGEQF
TRBJ1-5,TRBV6-1,ASRPWRQPQH
TRBJ2-1,TRBV2,ASRDPYAGQF
TRBJ1-4,TRBV23-1,ASSQGRGRGSAEKLF
TRBJ1-2,TRBV6-1,ASSGQINYGYT
TRBJ1-2,TRBV5-6,AGSLVTGGPNYGYT
TRBJ2-2,TRBV30,AWTPGTNTGELF
TRBJ2-3,TRBV5-6,ASSLVGEGDTQY
TRBJ2-2,TRBV30,AWGIIAGASKPNTGELF
TRBJ1-3,TRBV29-1,SARLIDTGNTIY
TRBJ2-1,TRBV7-9,ASSPRTGVSYNEQF
TRBJ2-7,TRBV6-5,ASSYTGTGLNEQY
TRBJ1-2,TRBV4-1,ATRGSHNYGYT
TRBJ2-7,TRBV15,ATSRSRDSQAYEQY
TRBJ1-2,TRBV18,ASSRGEDTYGYT
TRBJ2-3,TRBV30,AWSGQTGGTDTQY
TRBJ2-7,TRBV14,ASSERDRGRSEQY
TRBJ1-5,TRBV4-3,ASSQDRGRDQPQH
TRBJ2-1,TRBV9,ASSVASRQYPWDEQF
TRBJ2-5,TRBV4-1,ASSQDTGYQETQY
TRBJ2-6,TRBV19,ASSIGGSGANVLT
TRBJ1-2,TRBV13,ASTTGQGYGYT
TRBJ2-7,TRBV5-4,ASSPGGLADTAEQY
TRBJ2-2,TRBV6-1,ASSEFGGATGELF
TRBJ2-1,TRBV28,ASSSAQGTNEQF
TRBJ1-2,TRBV5-6,ASSVPGQKKHGYT
TRBJ1-2,TRBV9,ASSVYTTLGDLYGYT
TRBJ2-7,TRBV19,ASSLQEWVYEQY
TRBJ1-3,TRBV11-2,ASSLDGDRGYPGNTIY
TRBJ1-5,TRBV27,ASSSGQQGRQPQH
TRBJ1-1,TRBV19,ASTFRERGNTEAF
TRBJ2-1,TRBV7-9,ASSLASGGVYNEQF